One and the same sample provided the 12 T cell receptor beta chains below, sequenced in a study of control samples from healthy donors and cancer patients. Only in-frame clones appear in the TCRdb table, and some are missing; sequencing was by immunoSEQ multiplex PCR. The table includes 150,000 or so clones, 80% to 95% detected once. Sequencing input: blood. These receptors came from a man in his late teens or twenties in good health.

V usage is TRBV24-1 and J usage is TRBJ1-2; D is unresolved. This CDR3 region has 12 residues. Trimming shortened V by 1 base and J by 8 bases, and 7 bases separated the two germline ends. CDR1 and CDR2 (germline): KGHDR, SFDVKD. The CDR3 is CATSDFFYGYTF. In DNA, the CDR3 is TGTGCCACCAGTGATTTCTTTTACGGCTACACCTTC.

V usage is TRBV7-3 and J usage is TRBJ1-2, with 10 bases identical to TRBD1. Losses at the gene ends were 3 bases for V and 8 bases for J; bases not matched to a gene: 3. This CDR3 has 13 amino acids. The germline gives CDR1 SGHTA, CDR2 FQGTGA. The CDR3 DNA sequence: TGTGCCAGCAGCTTGCGGGGACAGGGGGGCTACACCTTC. It codes for CASSLRGQGGYTF.

The chain couples TRBV27 to TRBJ1-4; possible D gene TRBD1, 6 bases. Per the germline V gene, CDR1 is MNHEY and CDR2 is SMNVEV (reference sequence). The V and J ends lost 7 bases and 0 bases respectively, with 6 bases between them. The CDR3 has 13 amino acids. CDR3 DNA: TGTGCCAGCACAGGGGCAACTAATGAAAAACTGTTTTTT. Amino acids: CASTGATNEKLFF. The entire variable domain, with the rest obtained from reference TRBV27 and TRBJ1-4, is as follows: EAQVTQNPRYLITVTGKKLTVTCSQNMNHEYMSWYRQDPGLGLRQIYYSMNVEVTDKGDVPEGYKVSRKEKRNFPLILESPSPNQTSLYFCASTGATNEKLFFGSGTQLSVL.

This clone was detected once. This chain joins TRBV5-6 and TRBJ1-5; TRBD1 might be the D (5 bases). Deletions cut 4 bases from V and 5 bases from J, with 16 bases between. CDR1 is SGHDT and CDR2 is YYEEEE in the germline V gene. The CDR3 runs 15 residues. The CDR3 here is CASSRWDREDQPQHF. For the CDR3, the DNA is TGTGCCAGCAGCCGGTGGGACCGCGAAGATCAGCCCCAGCATTTT.

The CDR3 sequence is CASSDRGPNTEAFF. The CDR3 DNA reads as TGTGCCAGTAGCGACAGGGGGCCTAACACTGAAGCTTTCTTT. The J gene is TRBJ1-1, the V gene TRBV19; 10 bases map to TRBD1. There are 14 residues in the CDR3. Germline V CDR1 and CDR2: LNHDA, SQIVND (reference sequence). V gave up 6 bases and J gave up 2 bases; unmatched junction bases: 3.

The V gene is TRBV28, the J gene TRBJ2-2; D may be TRBD1 (5 bases). Germline V gene data show CDR1 as MDHEN and CDR2 as SYDVKM. Trimming took off 11 bases at V and 1 base at J, with 11 bases between the two ends. CDR3 size: 13 residues. CDR3 DNA sequence: TGTGCCGCCATCCAGGGGAACACCGGGGAGCTGTTTTTT. Its translation is CAAIQGNTGELFF.

This chain uses TRBV4-1 with TRBJ2-7, with 10 bases identical to TRBD1. From germline, CDR1 is MGHRA and CDR2 YSYEKL. With 1 base clipped from V and 7 bases from J, the junction kept 4 bases outside the gene matches. The CDR3 extends over 14 amino acids. As DNA, the CDR3 is TGCGCCAGCAGCCAAGGACAGGGGGCGCGGGAGCAGTACTTC. The encoded protein is CASSQGQGAREQYF.

CDR3 residues: CASSLYGERSNQPQHF. CDR3 bases: TGTGCCAGCAGTTTATACGGGGAGAGGAGCAATCAGCCCCAGCATTTT. This chain connects TRBV28 to TRBJ1-5; the D is unclear. Germline-derived CDR1 and CDR2 are MDHEN and SYDVKM. This CDR3 comprises 16 residues. The V and J ends lost 1 base and 1 base respectively, with 11 bases between them.

The V and J genes are TRBV7-8 and TRBJ2-1; D ambiguous. Trimming pared 1 base from V and 11 bases from J, leaving 12 bases between. The CDR3 consists of 13 residues. The germline gives CDR1 SGHVS, CDR2 FQNEAQ. The CDR3 spells CASSLGVDLQQFF. The DNA of the CDR3 is TGTGCCAGCAGCTTAGGAGTGGACCTTCAGCAGTTCTTC.

J is TRBJ2-5 and V is TRBV4-3; a weak D match, TRBD1 (6 bases). CDR1 and CDR2 from the germline V gene are LGHNA and YSLEER. The CDR3 is 13 residues long. The V end lost 2 bases, the J end lost 5 bases, and 9 bases lay between the germline ends. CDR3: CASSQFRGETQYF. CDR3 sequence (DNA): TGCGCCAGCAGCCAATTTAGGGGGGAGACCCAGTACTTC.

This chain connects TRBV2 to TRBJ1-2; no definite D call. Germline CDR1 is SNHLY and CDR2 is FYNNEI. V lost 8 bases and J lost 0, with 7 bases in between. The CDR3 consists of 12 residues. In DNA form, the CDR3 reads TGTGCCAGCGCAGCTACTAACTATGGCTACACCTTC. Residues: CASAATNYGYTF.

V gene TRBV7-8 combines with J gene TRBJ1-4; 7 bases are a match to TRBD1. Trimming at V came to 5 bases and at J to 14 bases, leaving 8 bases not matched to a gene. The CDR3 runs 12 residues. The V gene's germline CDR1 is SGHVS and CDR2 FQNEAQ. The CDR3 DNA follows: TGTGCCAGCAGCCTGCGACAGGGAGGTCTGTTTTTT. Amino acids: CASSLRQGGLFF.